One and the same sample provided the 25 T cell receptor beta chains below, sequenced in a study of cytomegalovirus exposure and HLA in healthy donors. Use of 60 Vbeta and 13 Jbeta primers characterized the PCR. Measured with immunoSEQ multiplex PCR; TCRdb has only the in-frame clones, and not every one. Among 110,000 or so clones listed, 80% were seen once. The source material was PBMCs. Receptors originate from a man aged 25-45 years in good health and CMV-seropositive.

This rearrangement joins TRBV9 to TRBJ2-2; no clear D. V was cut by 4 bases and J by 5 bases, with 18 bases left in between. CDR3 length: 16 residues. Germline lookup yields CDR1 SGDLS and CDR2 YYNGEE. CDR3 in DNA: TGTGCCAGCAGCCTTAGTCTTCATTTAGCTACCGGGGAGCTGTTTTTT. Encoded protein: CASSLSLHLATGELFF.

The rearrangement uses TRBV10-3 and TRBJ2-2; 8 nucleotides line up with TRBD2. This CDR3 is 14 amino acids long. CDR1 and CDR2 (germline): ENHRY, SYGVKD. V dropped 7 bases and J dropped 7; count of bases not matched to a gene: 8. The DNA for the CDR3 is TGTGCCATCAATGGCGGGGGGAGTATCGGGGAGCTGTTTTTT. The encoded protein is CAINGGGSIGELFF.

The CDR3 DNA is TGTGCCAGCAGTTCTAGCGGGGGTAGTGCAGATACGCAGTATTTT. This sequence encodes CASSSSGGSADTQYF. The chain uses TRBV11-3 and TRBJ2-3; 10 bases are a match to TRBD2. The CDR3 spans 15 residues. Trimming cost V 6 bases and J 4 bases; bases outside gene matches: 7. The germline gives CDR1 SGHNT, CDR2 YENEEA.

V is TRBV5-1 and J is TRBJ2-2, with 10 bases that match TRBD2. CDR3 length: 17 residues. Per germline, CDR1 SGHRS and CDR2 YFSETQ. Trimming removed 2 bases from V and 5 bases from J; junction bases left unmatched: 9. DNA for the CDR3: TGCGCCAGCAGCTTTGGAACTGTAGCGGGGGGTACCGGGGAGCTGTTTTTT. Protein: CASSFGTVAGGTGELFF. The whole variable domain, filled in from reference TRBV5-1 and TRBJ2-2, reads KAGVTQTPRYLIKTRGQQVTLSCSPISGHRSVSWYQQTPGQGLQFLFEYFSETQRNKGNFPGRFSGRQFSNSRSEMNVSTLELGDSALYLCASSFGTVAGGTGELFFGEGSRLTVL.

The rearrangement links TRBV9 to TRBJ2-3; D is unresolved. Between the trimmed V and J ends, which lost 0 bases and 4 bases, there was a span of 12 bases. The length of the CDR3 is 15 residues. Germline V gives CDR1 SGDLS, CDR2 YYNGEE. As DNA, the CDR3 is TGTGCCAGCAGCGTAGAAGGAGCCCGCCCAGATACGCAGTATTTT. Translated, it gives CASSVEGARPDTQYF.

The V gene is TRBV27, the J gene TRBJ1-1, with D perhaps matching TRBD1 (5 bases). CDR3 length: 13 amino acids. The germline V gene encodes CDR1 MNHEY and CDR2 SMNVEV (reference sequence). Trimming left V 7 bases short and J 4 bases short, with 13 bases between. CDR3 sequence: CASTKGLSTEAFF. CDR3 coding DNA: TGTGCCAGCACGAAGGGGCTGAGCACTGAAGCTTTCTTT.

Written as DNA, the CDR3 is TGTGCCAGCAGAATCCAGGGTACGCAGTATTTT. It codes for CASRIQGTQYF. The chain links TRBV7-2 to TRBJ2-3; a possible D gene is TRBD1 (5 bases). This CDR3 is built from 11 residues. Looked up from germline, CDR1 is SGHTA and CDR2 is FQGNSA. V dropped 6 bases and J dropped 8 bases, with 9 bases sitting between them.

CDR3 DNA: TGTGCCAGTAGTATAGGTGGCGAGGGCTATGGCTACACCTTC. Amino acid sequence: CASSIGGEGYGYTF. The genes are TRBV19 and TRBJ1-2, with D unclear. CDR1 and CDR2 from the germline V gene are LNHDA and SQIVND (reference sequence). This CDR3 contains 14 residues. The V gene lost 1 base and the J gene lost 4 bases, with 10 bases spanning the gap.

This clone showed up just once. The V call is TRBV5-6, the J call TRBJ2-3; 13 bases line up with TRBD2. Trimming took 3 bases from V and 6 from J; bases not matched to a gene: 1. CDR1 and CDR2 from the germline V gene are SGHDT and YYEEEE. The CDR3 is made up of 14 amino acids. CDR3 nucleotides: TGTGCCAGCAGCTCGGGACTAGCGGGGGATACGCAGTATTTT. It is translated as CASSSGLAGDTQYF.

This chain joins TRBV30 and TRBJ1-6; 7 bases agree with TRBD1. The CDR3 extends over 17 amino acids. The V segment lost 2 bases and the J segment 0 bases; nucleotides outside the gene matches: 7. CDR1 and CDR2 from the germline V gene are GTSNPN and SVGIG (reference sequence). This CDR3 is CAWSTPTGSSYNSPLHF. CDR3 nucleotide sequence: TGTGCCTGGAGTACCCCGACAGGGAGCTCCTATAATTCACCCCTCCACTTT.

The chain has TRBV7-6 and TRBJ2-2, with D hard to call. In germline, CDR1 is SGHVS, CDR2 FNYEAQ. Trimming took off 5 bases at V and 4 bases at J, with 14 bases between the two ends. The CDR3 consists of 15 residues. CDR3 nucleotides: TGTGCCAGCAGCCCCCCCGCAGGCCTCACCGGGGAGCTGTTTTTT. Translation: CASSPPAGLTGELFF. Variable domain in full (rest from reference TRBV7-6 and TRBJ2-2): GAGVSQSPRYKVTKRGQDVALRCDPISGHVSLYWYRQALGQGPEFLTYFNYEAQQDKSGLPNDRFSAERPEGSISTLTIQRTEQRDSAMYRCASSPPAGLTGELFFGEGSRLTVL.

The rearrangement uses TRBV5-4 and TRBJ2-3; 8 nucleotides agree with TRBD2. Germline V lookup: CDR1 SGHNT, CDR2 YYREEE (reference sequence). Germline trimming cut 3 bases from V and 2 bases from J; bases unmatched to any gene: 5. This CDR3 is 15 amino acids long. DNA for the CDR3: TGTGCCAGCAGCTCCGGGGGGGCAATCACAGATACGCAGTATTTT. This gives the protein CASSSGGAITDTQYF.

The rearrangement joins TRBV28 to TRBJ1-4; a weak D match, TRBD1 (5 bases). The germline V gene has CDR1 MDHEN and CDR2 SYDVKM. This CDR3 contains 17 residues. The V and J ends lost 6 bases and 5 bases respectively, with 22 bases between them. CDR3 region: CASSTLGGGLGNEKLFF. CDR3 sequence (DNA): TGTGCCAGCAGCACCCTGGGGGGAGGGCTCGGGAATGAAAAACTGTTTTTT.

This clone appeared once. The CDR3 loop is CASSEGAASYEQYF. CDR3 DNA sequence: TGCGCCAGCAGCGAGGGCGCGGCATCCTACGAGCAGTACTTC. This chain connects TRBV5-1 to TRBJ2-7, with D perhaps TRBD2 (5 bases). Deletions cut 4 bases from V and 1 base from J, with 12 bases between. This CDR3 region has 14 residues. Germline V gives CDR1 SGHRS, CDR2 YFSETQ.

The J gene is TRBJ2-1, the V gene TRBV15; a possible D gene is TRBD1 (5 bases). V was cut by 1 base and J by 6 bases, with 13 bases left in between. The CDR3 is 15 residues long. Germline lookup yields CDR1 LNHNV and CDR2 YYDKDF (reference sequence). CDR3 sequence: CATSRVGVVSNEQFF. CDR3 sequence (DNA): TGTGCCACCAGCAGAGTAGGGGTGGTGAGCAATGAGCAGTTCTTC.

The chain has TRBV7-2 and TRBJ1-5, with TRBD1 as a possible D gene (5 bases). Germline-derived CDR1 and CDR2 are SGHTA and FQGNSA. Trimming cost V 5 bases and J 4 bases, with 18 bases left between them. The CDR3 is made up of 16 amino acids. Here the CDR3 DNA reads TGTGCCAGCAGCCCACTCACTGGTGGGACTAATCAGCCCCAGCATTTT. Amino acids: CASSPLTGGTNQPQHF.

This clone was picked up one time. The chain links TRBV27 to TRBJ1-5; D is ambiguous. V dropped 5 bases and J dropped 1 base, with 9 bases sitting between them. The CDR3 is made up of 14 amino acids. Germline V gene lookup returns CDR1 MNHEY and CDR2 SMNVEV (reference sequence). This chain's CDR3 is CASSPGLSNQPQHF. The CDR3 DNA reads as TGTGCCAGCAGTCCAGGACTCAGCAATCAGCCCCAGCATTTT.

The rearrangement uses TRBV30 and TRBJ1-2, with TRBD1 as a possible D gene (6 bases). The germline V gene has CDR1 GTSNPN and CDR2 SVGIG (reference sequence). V lost 1 base and J lost 5, with 14 bases in between. The CDR3 is made up of 14 amino acids. The CDR3 spells CAWSAGSGVYGYTF. The CDR3 DNA follows: TGTGCCTGGAGTGCCGGCTCAGGGGTTTATGGCTACACCTTC.

On this clone itself: Other DNA sequences in this sample translate to the same CDR3. The rearrangement uses TRBV5-1 and TRBJ2-5, with 12 bases identical to TRBD2. The germline CDR1 and CDR2 sequences are SGHRS and YFSETQ. This CDR3 is 15 amino acids long. The V segment lost 0 bases and the J segment 5 bases; nucleotides outside the gene matches: 2. The DNA of the CDR3 is TGCGCCAGCAGCTTGGCTAGCGGGGGGGCGGAGACCCAGTACTTC. It translates to CASSLASGGAETQYF.

CDR3 bases: TGTGCCAGTAGTACCCGGACAGGCACAGATACGCAGTATTTT. Amino acids: CASSTRTGTDTQYF. The V call is TRBV19, the J call TRBJ2-3, with D possibly matching TRBD1 (6 bases). The CDR3 has 14 amino acids. Germline lookup yields CDR1 LNHDA and CDR2 SQIVND (reference sequence). V was trimmed by 4 bases and J by 1 base, leaving 9 bases between them.

The chain has TRBV2 and TRBJ1-4, with TRBD1 identical over 7 bases. The CDR3 covers 13 residues. Germline CDR1 is SNHLY and CDR2 is FYNNEI. The J segment lost 8 bases and the V segment lost 7 bases, leaving 7 bases of the junction unmatched. Written as DNA, the CDR3 is TGTGCCAGCAATTCGGGACAGACAGAAAAACTGTTTTTT. Residues: CASNSGQTEKLFF.

The CDR3 is CASSRGAGGGYGYTF. The CDR3 DNA follows: TGTGCCAGCTCACGCGGGGCCGGGGGTGGCTATGGCTACACCTTC. The chain recombines TRBV18 with TRBJ1-2; D perhaps matches TRBD1 (5 bases). Trimming took 4 bases from V and 4 from J, leaving 16 bases between them. In germline, CDR1 is KGHSH, CDR2 LQKENI. The CDR3 runs to 15 residues.

A few counts support this clone. This rearrangement joins TRBV4-3 to TRBJ2-3; 10 nucleotides line up with TRBD2. Losses at the gene ends were 1 base for V and 2 bases for J; bases not matched to a gene: 6. The CDR3 totals 17 residues. Germline values: CDR1 LGHNA, CDR2 YSLEER. This CDR3 reads CASSQALAGETTDTQYF. The CDR3 nucleotides read TGCGCCAGCAGCCAAGCCCTAGCGGGGGAGACCACAGATACGCAGTATTTT.

As to this clone: At one of its ends the junction is not consistent with the germline gene, which may arise from a read error. This chain links TRBV7-7 with TRBJ2-5, with 12 bases identical to TRBD2. The germline V gene has CDR1 SSHAT and CDR2 FNYEAQ (reference sequence). The CDR3 runs to 15 residues. The CDR3 region has the DNA TGTGCTAGCAGTTCTAGCGGGGGGGCGCGCGAGACCCAGTACTTC. As protein: CASSSSGGARETQYF.

The chain is built from TRBV25-1 and TRBJ1-1, with D tentatively TRBD1 (6 bases). The CDR3 runs to 14 residues. Germline loops: CDR1 MGHDK, CDR2 SYGVNS. V was clipped by 6 bases and J by 1 base, with 12 bases between them. Here the CDR3 DNA reads TGTGCCAGCAGCCACAGGGACCGGAACACTGAAGCTTTCTTT. Its translation: CASSHRDRNTEAFF.